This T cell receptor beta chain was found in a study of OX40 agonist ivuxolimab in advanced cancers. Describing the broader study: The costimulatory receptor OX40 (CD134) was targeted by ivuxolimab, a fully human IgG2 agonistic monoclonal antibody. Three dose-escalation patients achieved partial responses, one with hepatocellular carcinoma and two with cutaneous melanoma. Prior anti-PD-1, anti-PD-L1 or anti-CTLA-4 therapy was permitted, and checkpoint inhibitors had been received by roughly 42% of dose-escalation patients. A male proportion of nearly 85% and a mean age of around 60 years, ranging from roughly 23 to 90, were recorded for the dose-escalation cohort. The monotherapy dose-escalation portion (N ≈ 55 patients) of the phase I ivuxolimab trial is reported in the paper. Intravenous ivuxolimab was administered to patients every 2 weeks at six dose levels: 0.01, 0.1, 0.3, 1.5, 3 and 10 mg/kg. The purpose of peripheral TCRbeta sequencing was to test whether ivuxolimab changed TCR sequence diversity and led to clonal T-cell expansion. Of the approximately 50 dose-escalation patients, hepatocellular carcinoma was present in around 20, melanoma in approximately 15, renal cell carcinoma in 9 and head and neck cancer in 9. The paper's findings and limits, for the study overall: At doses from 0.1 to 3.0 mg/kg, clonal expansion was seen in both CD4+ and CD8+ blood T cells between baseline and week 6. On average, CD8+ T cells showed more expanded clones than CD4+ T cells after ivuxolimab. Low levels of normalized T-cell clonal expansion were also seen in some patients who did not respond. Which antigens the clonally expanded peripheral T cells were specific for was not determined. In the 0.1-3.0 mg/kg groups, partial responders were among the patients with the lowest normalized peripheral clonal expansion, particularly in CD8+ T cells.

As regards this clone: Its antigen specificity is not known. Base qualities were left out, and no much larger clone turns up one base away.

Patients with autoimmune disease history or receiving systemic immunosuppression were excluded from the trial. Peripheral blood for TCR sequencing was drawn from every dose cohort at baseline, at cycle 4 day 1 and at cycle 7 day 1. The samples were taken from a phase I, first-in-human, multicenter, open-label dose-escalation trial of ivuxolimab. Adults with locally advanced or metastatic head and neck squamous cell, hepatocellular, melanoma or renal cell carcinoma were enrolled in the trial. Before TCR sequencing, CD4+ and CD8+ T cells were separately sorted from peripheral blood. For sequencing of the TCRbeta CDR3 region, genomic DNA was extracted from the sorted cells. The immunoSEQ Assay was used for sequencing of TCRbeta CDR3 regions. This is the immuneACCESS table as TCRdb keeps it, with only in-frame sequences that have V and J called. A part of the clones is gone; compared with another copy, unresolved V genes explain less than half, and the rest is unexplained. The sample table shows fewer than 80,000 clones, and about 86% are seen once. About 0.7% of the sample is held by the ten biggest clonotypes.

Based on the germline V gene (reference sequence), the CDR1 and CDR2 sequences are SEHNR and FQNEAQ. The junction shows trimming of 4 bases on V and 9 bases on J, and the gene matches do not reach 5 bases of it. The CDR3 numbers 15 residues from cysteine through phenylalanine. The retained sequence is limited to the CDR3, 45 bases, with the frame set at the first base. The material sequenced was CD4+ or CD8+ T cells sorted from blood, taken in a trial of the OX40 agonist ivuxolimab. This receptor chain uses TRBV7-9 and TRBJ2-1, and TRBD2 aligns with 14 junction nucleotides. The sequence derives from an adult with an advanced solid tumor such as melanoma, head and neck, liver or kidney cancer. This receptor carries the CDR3 CASSWGLAGAAEQFF. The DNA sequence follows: TGTGCCAGCAGCTGGGGACTAGCGGGAGCGGCTGAGCAGTTCTTC.